This note documents a single T cell receptor (beta chain) sequence. A J-beta primer mix and a sample-barcoded 5' primer were used in a second PCR of about 7 to 12 cycles. One entry per CDR3 protein results from TCRdb running MiXCR on the 5' RACE reads. The sample yields about 1.4 million distinct CDR3 sequences, 45% to 70% seen once. V was shortened by 0 bases and J by 2 bases, with 8 bases between the two germline ends. The germline V gene has CDR1 KGHSY and CDR2 FQNENV. CDR3 size: 15 residues. This record comes from a study of blood T cells in healthy people across ages. This clonotype originated in a man aged 18 to 30 in good health. The source material was blood. The rearrangement uses TRBV16 and TRBJ2-4, with D unclear. CDR3 nucleotides: TGTGCCAGCAGCCAATCTAACCGGCCCAAAAACATTCAGTACTTC. As protein: CASSQSNRPKNIQYF.